This TCR beta chain was identified in a study of shared clonotypes between healthy human individuals. J gave up 5 bases and V 5 bases, and 4 bases lay outside the gene matches. CDR1 is SGHAT, CDR2 FQNNGV, per germline. CDR3 size: 14 residues. In the source study's methods: Filtering differed since immunoSEQ provided only junctions, with no quality scores. Using immunoSEQ multiplex PCR, the repertoire was profiled, and TCRdb retains in-frame clones only, with some absent. Clone size and V and J calls were adopted from that table, with D and trimming inferred from the DNA. The repertoire includes some 2,000,000 clones, roughly 94% of them detected once, and 0.13% sits in the top ten.

The sample was naive CD4+ T cells sorted from blood. As to subset: CD45RA+ positively selected. The receptor was isolated from a man younger than 35 in good health. V usage is TRBV11-2 and J usage is TRBJ2-3; 10 bases align to TRBD1. CDR3 sequence (DNA): TGTGCCAGCAGCCTGACAGGGGGCAAAGATACGCAGTATTTT. Translating gives CASSLTGGKDTQYF.